The clone carrying this T cell receptor (beta chain) was counted ten times or more. TCRdb called the PCR reads again in MiXCR, with one record for every CDR3 protein. This table holds 15,000 to 20,000 distinct CDR3 sequences, around 45% found once. This sample's time point: before preoperative PTX-NDP chemotherapy. This record comes from a study of esophageal squamous cell carcinoma under preoperative chemotherapy. Per the germline V gene, CDR1 is MNHNS and CDR2 is SASEGT. Trimming cost V 6 bases and J 8 bases; bases outside gene matches: 7. CDR3 length: 15 residues. This chain uses TRBV6-1 with TRBJ1-6; TRBD1 agrees at 10 bases. This sequence originates from a human donor with esophageal squamous cell carcinoma. The donor label of this sample is uncertain. Sampling took place from a patient given preoperative chemotherapy. The CDR3, as DNA: TGTGCCAGCAGACAAAGTGGGACAGGGGATTCACCCCTCCACTTT. As protein: CASRQSGTGDSPLHF.